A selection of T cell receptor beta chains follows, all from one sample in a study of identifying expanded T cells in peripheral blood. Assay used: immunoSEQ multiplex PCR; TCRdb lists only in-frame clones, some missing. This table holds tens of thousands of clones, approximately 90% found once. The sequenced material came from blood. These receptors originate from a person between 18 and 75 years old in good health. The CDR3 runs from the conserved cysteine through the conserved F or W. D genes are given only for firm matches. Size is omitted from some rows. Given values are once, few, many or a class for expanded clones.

cdr3_aa: CAIWGNYGYTF
cdr3_nt: TGTGCCATATGGGGGAACTATGGCTACACCTTC
j_call: TRBJ1-2
v_call: TRBV10-3
d_call: -
clone_size: once

cdr3_aa: CASSWTGGGGANVLTF
cdr3_nt: TGCGCCAGCAGCTGGACAGGGGGGGGAGGGGCCAACGTCCTGACTTTC
j_call: TRBJ2-6
v_call: TRBV5-1
d_call: TRBD1
clone_size: -

cdr3_aa: CASSLSTGGYYGYTF
cdr3_nt: TGTGCCAGCAGTTTATCGACAGGGGGTTACTATGGCTACACCTTC
j_call: TRBJ1-2
v_call: TRBV27
d_call: TRBD1
clone_size: once

cdr3_aa: CAWSGRGQRETQYF
cdr3_nt: TGTGCCTGGAGTGGGAGGGGGCAAAGAGAGACCCAGTACTTC
j_call: TRBJ2-5
v_call: TRBV30
d_call: -
clone_size: once

cdr3_aa: CAWSVGVGGSYQETQYF
cdr3_nt: TGTGCCTGGAGTGTTGGGGTGGGGGGGTCGTACCAAGAGACCCAGTACTTC
j_call: TRBJ2-5
v_call: TRBV30
d_call: TRBD2
clone_size: once

cdr3_aa: CASTIDGGSSGNTIYF
cdr3_nt: TGCGCCAGCACCATAGACGGGGGGAGCTCTGGAAACACCATATATTTT
j_call: TRBJ1-3
v_call: TRBV5-1
d_call: -
clone_size: -

cdr3_aa: CASSLFRAGANVLTF
cdr3_nt: TGTGCCAGCAGTTTATTCCGGGCTGGGGCCAACGTCCTGACTTTC
j_call: TRBJ2-6
v_call: TRBV27
d_call: -
clone_size: -

cdr3_aa: CASSPLGQIGDTQYF
cdr3_nt: TGTGCCAGCAGCCCACTGGGACAGATCGGAGATACGCAGTATTTT
j_call: TRBJ2-3
v_call: TRBV7-2
d_call: TRBD1
clone_size: -

cdr3_aa: CASRGGLAGTDTQYF
cdr3_nt: TGTGCCAGCAGGGGAGGACTAGCGGGCACAGATACGCAGTATTTT
j_call: TRBJ2-3
v_call: TRBV6-5
d_call: TRBD2
clone_size: few

cdr3_aa: CASSYLGLAASEQYF
cdr3_nt: TGTGCCAGCAGCTACCTGGGACTAGCGGCCTCCGAGCAGTACTTC
j_call: TRBJ2-7
v_call: TRBV11-2
d_call: TRBD2
clone_size: -

cdr3_aa: CASSRQSGSQYEQFF
cdr3_nt: TGCGCCAGCAGCCGCCAGAGCGGGAGTCAGTATGAGCAGTTCTTC
j_call: TRBJ2-1
v_call: TRBV4-3
d_call: TRBD2
clone_size: -

cdr3_aa: CSVDSAGVRETQYF
cdr3_nt: TGCAGCGTTGATTCGGCGGGAGTTAGAGAGACCCAGTACTTC
j_call: TRBJ2-5
v_call: TRBV29-1
d_call: TRBD2
clone_size: -

cdr3_aa: CASSRTGNTEAFF
cdr3_nt: TGTGCCAGCAGCAGGACAGGGAACACTGAAGCTTTCTTT
j_call: TRBJ1-1
v_call: TRBV6-1
d_call: TRBD1
clone_size: -

cdr3_aa: CASSEEVTTYEQYF
cdr3_nt: TGTGCCAGCAGTGAAGAGGTAACCACCTACGAGCAGTACTTC
j_call: TRBJ2-7
v_call: TRBV6-1
d_call: -
clone_size: -

cdr3_aa: CASSDGGREVDTQYF
cdr3_nt: TGTGCCAGCAGTGACGGCGGGAGGGAGGTAGATACGCAGTATTTT
j_call: TRBJ2-3
v_call: TRBV6-4
d_call: TRBD2
clone_size: few

cdr3_aa: CASSLAGLAVYEQYF
cdr3_nt: TGTGCCAGCAGCTTAGCCGGACTAGCTGTCTACGAGCAGTACTTC
j_call: TRBJ2-7
v_call: TRBV13
d_call: TRBD2
clone_size: -

cdr3_aa: CASNVNDRFNYGYTF
cdr3_nt: TGTGCCAGCAATGTCAACGACAGATTCAACTATGGCTACACCTTC
j_call: TRBJ1-2
v_call: TRBV28
d_call: -
clone_size: -

cdr3_aa: CSAPGGYTQYF
cdr3_nt: TGCAGTGCTCCGGGGGGCTATACGCAGTATTTT
j_call: TRBJ2-3
v_call: TRBV20-1
d_call: -
clone_size: -

cdr3_aa: CASSPLVGRLSYEQYF
cdr3_nt: TGTGCCAGCTCACCATTAGTCGGACGCCTCTCCTACGAGCAGTACTTC
j_call: TRBJ2-7
v_call: TRBV18
d_call: -
clone_size: -

cdr3_aa: CASSPLGGDSTDTQYF
cdr3_nt: TGTGCCAGCAGCCCCCTTGGGGGGGATTCGACAGATACGCAGTATTTT
j_call: TRBJ2-3
v_call: TRBV16
d_call: TRBD2
clone_size: -

cdr3_aa: CASTLSNQPQHF
cdr3_nt: TGTGCCAGCACCCTATCGAATCAGCCCCAGCATTTT
j_call: TRBJ1-5
v_call: TRBV7-2
d_call: -
clone_size: -

cdr3_aa: CASSVHSQNTEAFF
cdr3_nt: TGTGCCAGCAGCGTACACAGTCAGAACACTGAAGCTTTCTTT
j_call: TRBJ1-1
v_call: TRBV9
d_call: -
clone_size: once

cdr3_aa: CASHLARDEQYF
cdr3_nt: TGTGCCAGCCACCTCGCGCGGGACGAGCAGTACTTC
j_call: TRBJ2-7
v_call: TRBV27
d_call: -
clone_size: -

cdr3_aa: CASSQREANTGELFF
cdr3_nt: TGTGCCAGCAGTCAGCGGGAGGCGAACACCGGGGAGCTGTTTTTT
j_call: TRBJ2-2
v_call: TRBV27
d_call: TRBD2
clone_size: -

cdr3_aa: CASSPGQGTDTQYF
cdr3_nt: TGTGCCAGCAGCCCCGGACAGGGGACAGATACGCAGTATTTT
j_call: TRBJ2-3
v_call: TRBV11-3
d_call: TRBD1
clone_size: -

cdr3_aa: CASSLIRGTDTQYF
cdr3_nt: TGTGCCAGCAGTTTAATTCGAGGCACAGATACGCAGTATTTT
j_call: TRBJ2-3
v_call: TRBV27
d_call: -
clone_size: -

cdr3_aa: CASSYARNVAGGAGELFF
cdr3_nt: TGTGCCAGCAGCTATGCGAGGAATGTAGCGGGAGGGGCCGGGGAGCTGTTTTTT
j_call: TRBJ2-2
v_call: TRBV11-2
d_call: TRBD2
clone_size: once

cdr3_aa: CASRQDADTQYF
cdr3_nt: TGTGCCAGCAGACAAGACGCAGATACGCAGTATTTT
j_call: TRBJ2-3
v_call: TRBV11-1
d_call: -
clone_size: -

cdr3_aa: CASSGTHTDTQYF
cdr3_nt: TGTGCCAGCAGTGGGACGCACACAGATACGCAGTATTTT
j_call: TRBJ2-3
v_call: TRBV6-4
d_call: -
clone_size: -

cdr3_aa: CASSLKANYEQYF
cdr3_nt: TGTGCCAGCAGTTTAAAGGCTAACTACGAGCAGTACTTC
j_call: TRBJ2-7
v_call: TRBV28
d_call: -
clone_size: -

cdr3_aa: CAISEELALVQFF
cdr3_nt: TGTGCCATCAGTGAAGAACTGGCCCTTGTGCAGTTCTTC
j_call: TRBJ2-1
v_call: TRBV10-3
d_call: -
clone_size: -

cdr3_aa: CASSLGSGGPDTQYF
cdr3_nt: TGTGCCAGCAGCTTGGGGTCGGGGGGACCAGATACGCAGTATTTT
j_call: TRBJ2-3
v_call: TRBV7-8
d_call: TRBD2
clone_size: -

cdr3_aa: CASRRERMSHSPLHF
cdr3_nt: TGTGCCAGCAGAAGGGAAAGGATGTCCCATTCACCCCTCCACTTT
j_call: TRBJ1-6
v_call: TRBV6-1
d_call: -
clone_size: -

cdr3_aa: CASRETGFKLFF
cdr3_nt: TGTGCCAGCAGGGAGACAGGGTTCAAACTGTTTTTT
j_call: TRBJ1-4
v_call: TRBV6-1
d_call: TRBD1
clone_size: -

cdr3_aa: CATSKQSLAYEQYF
cdr3_nt: TGTGCCACCAGCAAGCAAAGTCTAGCCTACGAGCAGTACTTC
j_call: TRBJ2-7
v_call: TRBV15
d_call: -
clone_size: -

cdr3_aa: CASRGQSEKLFF
cdr3_nt: TGTGCCAGCAGGGGGCAGAGTGAAAAACTGTTTTTT
j_call: TRBJ1-4
v_call: TRBV6-5
d_call: -
clone_size: -

cdr3_aa: CASSLVTSPGGQFF
cdr3_nt: TGTGCCAGCAGCTTAGTAACTAGCCCGGGGGGGCAGTTCTTC
j_call: TRBJ2-1
v_call: TRBV11-2
d_call: TRBD2
clone_size: -

cdr3_aa: CASRRGGEQYF
cdr3_nt: TGTGCCAGTAGGAGGGGTGGCGAGCAGTACTTC
j_call: TRBJ2-7
v_call: TRBV28
d_call: -
clone_size: -

cdr3_aa: CASSLYPSGGNEQYF
cdr3_nt: TGCGCCAGCAGTCTCTATCCCTCGGGGGGAAACGAGCAGTACTTC
j_call: TRBJ2-7
v_call: TRBV5-1
d_call: TRBD2
clone_size: -

cdr3_aa: CASSQAGGTDTQYF
cdr3_nt: TGCGCCAGCAGCCAAGCTGGCGGCACAGATACGCAGTATTTT
j_call: TRBJ2-3
v_call: TRBV4-1
d_call: -
clone_size: once